The 18 T cell receptor beta chains below all came from one sample that was sequenced in a study of T cells in Graves' hyperthyroidism and ophthalmopathy. Authors of the study amplified TCR beta CDR3 regions from RNA transcripts. The HTBI primer set drove a first-round RT-PCR of the TCR CDR3. Using its own MiXCR run on the multiplex PCR reads, TCRdb lists one record per CDR3 protein. The table lists about 520,000 distinct CDR3 sequences, approximately 25% of them singletons. Sequences were obtained from blood. All receptors derive from a woman aged 30 to 39 with Graves' ophthalmopathy.

This rearrangement joins TRBV6-5 to TRBJ1-3; 7 nucleotides align to TRBD1. Trimming at V came to 0 bases and at J to 4 bases, leaving 6 bases not matched to a gene. The germline CDR1 and CDR2 sequences are MNHEY and SVGAGI. The length of the CDR3 is 16 residues. In nucleotides, the CDR3 is TGTGCCAGCAGTTACTCGCGACAGGGTGAAGGAAACACCATATATTTT. It specifies CASSYSRQGEGNTIYF.

This clonotype was seen at least ten times. The chain uses TRBV20-1 and TRBJ1-2; tentatively, D is TRBD1 (6 bases). Germline V gene sequence: CDR1 DFQATT, CDR2 SNEGSKA (reference sequence). The CDR3 has 14 amino acids. V lost 6 bases and J 7 bases, leaving 21 bases between the germline ends. In nucleotides, the CDR3 is TGCAGTGCCCCTCAAAGGGGGGAAAGAGGTGGCTACACCTTC. Protein sequence: CSAPQRGERGGYTF.

This clonotype showed up many times. This rearrangement joins TRBV6-2 or TRBV6-3 to TRBJ1-5; the D gene is possibly TRBD1 (6 bases). Germline CDR1 is MNHEY and CDR2 is SVGEGT. The germline V and J ends were trimmed by 1 base and 6 bases, with 10 bases remaining between them. The CDR3 consists of 14 residues. The CDR3 loop reads CASSYLQGPQPQHF. CDR3 nucleotide sequence: TGTGCCAGCAGTTACTTACAGGGCCCTCAGCCCCAGCATTTT.

The chain couples TRBV2 to TRBJ2-7, with D hard to call. CDR3 size: 14 residues. V shed 6 bases and J shed 0 bases, with 12 bases lying between them. Germline V gene sequence: CDR1 SNHLY, CDR2 FYNNEI. The CDR3 coding sequence is TGTGCCAGCAGGTGGGCACAGAACTCCTACGAGCAGTACTTC. This encodes CASRWAQNSYEQYF.

This clonotype has ten or more counts. The CDR3 sequence: CAWSVDSNYGYTF. CDR3 nucleotides: TGTGCCTGGAGTGTCGATAGCAACTATGGCTACACCTTC. V usage is TRBV30 and J usage is TRBJ1-2, with no clear D. The germline V gene encodes CDR1 GTSNPN and CDR2 SVGIG (reference sequence). This CDR3 spans 13 amino acids. With 0 bases removed from V and 2 bases from J, the gap between germline ends came to 7 bases.

In this sample, this clonotype turned up many times. The chain has TRBV20-1 and TRBJ1-2, with D unresolved. The V end was cut by 5 bases, the J end by 8 bases, with 21 bases between. The length of the CDR3 is 14 residues. Germline assignment: CDR1 DFQATT and CDR2 SNEGSKA (reference sequence). This CDR3 is CSAPLAGSYKGYTF. The CDR3 bases are TGCAGTGCTCCCCTCGCCGGTTCGTACAAGGGCTACACCTTC.

This clonotype was detected once. The genes are TRBV19 and TRBJ1-2, with D unresolved. The CDR3 sequence is 13 residues long. Trimming left V 5 bases short and J 5 bases short, with 12 bases between. From germline, CDR1 is LNHDA and CDR2 SQIVND (reference sequence). In DNA form, the CDR3 reads TGTGCCAGTAGTCAAGGGAGAGTGTATGGCTACACCTTC. Its protein product is CASSQGRVYGYTF.

This clonotype has at least ten counts. The gene calls are TRBV6-5 and TRBJ1-2, with a possible D match to TRBD1 (6 bases). This CDR3 has 13 residues. Germline V gives CDR1 MNHEY, CDR2 SVGAGI. Trimming took off 2 bases at V and 8 bases at J, with 12 bases between the two ends. Here the CDR3 DNA reads TGTGCCAGCAGTTACCAGGGGCAGTTCGGCTACACCTTC. Translated, it gives CASSYQGQFGYTF.

The chain employs TRBV28 and TRBJ1-5; possible D gene TRBD1, 5 bases. The CDR3 is 11 amino acids. Germline V gene lookup returns CDR1 MDHEN and CDR2 SYDVKM. Trimming removed 7 bases from V and 4 bases from J, with 5 bases in between. The CDR3 DNA reads TGTGCCAGCACAGGGAATCAGCCCCAGCATTTT. Translation gives CASTGNQPQHF.

This sequence joins TRBV5-1 and TRBJ2-2; possibly TRBD2 for D (5 bases). Germline V gives CDR1 SGHRS, CDR2 YFSETQ. This CDR3 comprises 16 residues. Trimming shortened V by 4 bases and J by 1 base, and 14 bases separated the two germline ends. Here the CDR3 DNA reads TGCGCCAGCAGCCCCCTGGAGGATAAGAACACCGGGGAGCTGTTTTTT. Protein product: CASSPLEDKNTGELFF. The whole variable domain, remainder taken from reference TRBV5-1 and TRBJ2-2, is KAGVTQTPRYLIKTRGQQVTLSCSPISGHRSVSWYQQTPGQGLQFLFEYFSETQRNKGNFPGRFSGRQFSNSRSEMNVSTLELGDSALYLCASSPLEDKNTGELFFGEGSRLTVL.

As for this clonotype: Since a much larger clone is just one base distant, this may be a read error. The chain joins TRBV15 to TRBJ2-2, with TRBD1 matching over 12 bases. The CDR3 is 16 amino acids. Per germline, CDR1 LNHNV and CDR2 YYDKDF (reference sequence). Here the CDR3 DNA reads TGTGCCACCGGCAGACCGGGACAGGGGGCGCGGGGGGAGCTGTTTTTT. It specifies CATGRPGQGARGELFF.

In this sample, this clonotype turned up many times. This rearrangement joins TRBV6-1 to TRBJ1-6; 8 bases are shared with TRBD1. Germline values: CDR1 MNHNS, CDR2 SASEGT. CDR3 length equals 14 residues. The J segment lost 7 bases and the V segment lost 4 bases, leaving 3 bases of the junction unmatched. Written as DNA, the CDR3 is TGTGCCAGCAGTGTGGCAGGGGGCAATTCACCCCTCCACTTT. It encodes CASSVAGGNSPLHF.

Ten or more counts support this clonotype. J is TRBJ1-1 and V is TRBV6-1, with unresolved D. CDR1 is MNHNS and CDR2 is SASEGT in the germline V gene. V was pared by 6 bases and J by 3 bases, with 11 bases between. This CDR3 has 13 amino acids. The CDR3, as DNA: TGTGCCAGCAGGGAAAGGACGTACACTGAAGCTTTCTTT. It codes for CASRERTYTEAFF.

This clonotype appeared a few times. This chain links TRBV5-6 with TRBJ1-6; D call uncertain. The CDR3 extends over 15 amino acids. V was pared by 2 bases and J by 2 bases, with 8 bases between. In germline, CDR1 is SGHDT, CDR2 YYEEEE. The CDR3 bases are TGTGCCAGCAGCTTTCGACAAGCCTATAATTCACCCCTCCACTTT. Its translation: CASSFRQAYNSPLHF.

Ten or more counts support this clonotype. The V and J genes are TRBV24-1 and TRBJ2-2, with D unresolved. The V gene's germline CDR1 is KGHDR and CDR2 SFDVKD. The V and J ends lost 2 bases and 7 bases respectively, with 10 bases between them. The CDR3 is made up of 14 amino acids. The CDR3 is CATSDYELFGELFF. CDR3 DNA: TGTGCCACCAGTGATTACGAGTTATTCGGGGAGCTGTTTTTT.

This chain links TRBV6-1 with TRBJ2-7; 7 nucleotides match TRBD2. Germline values: CDR1 MNHNS, CDR2 SASEGT. Germline trimming cut 6 bases from V and 3 bases from J; bases unmatched to any gene: 11. This CDR3 comprises 15 residues. In nucleotides, the CDR3 is TGTGCCAGCAGCCTAGAGGGAGGGGCAGGCTACGAGCAGTACTTC. As protein: CASSLEGGAGYEQYF.

This clonotype was seen a handful of times. This chain links TRBV4-3 with TRBJ1-1; unclear D gene. Germline loops: CDR1 LGHNA, CDR2 YSLEER. V lost 10 bases, J lost 2 bases, and 14 bases lay in between. The CDR3 loop spans 13 amino acids. The CDR3 coding sequence is TGCGCCACTAACCCCGGCAGAAACACTGAAGCTTTCTTT. It translates to CATNPGRNTEAFF.

This clonotype was picked up many times. This rearrangement joins TRBV19 to TRBJ2-7; D is possibly TRBD1 (6 bases). Germline lookup yields CDR1 LNHDA and CDR2 SQIVND (reference sequence). This CDR3 contains 14 residues. V lost 10 bases and J lost 3, with 19 bases in between. This CDR3 is CATKTGSGGYEQYF. The CDR3, as DNA: TGTGCCACTAAAACAGGGTCAGGTGGCTACGAGCAGTACTTC. Full variable domain (rest looked up from reference TRBV19 and TRBJ2-7): DGGITQSPKYLFRKEGQNVTLSCEQNLNHDAMYWYRQDPGQGLRLIYYSQIVNDFQKGDIAEGYSVSREKKESFPLTVTSAQKNPTAFYLCATKTGSGGYEQYFGPGTRLTVT.